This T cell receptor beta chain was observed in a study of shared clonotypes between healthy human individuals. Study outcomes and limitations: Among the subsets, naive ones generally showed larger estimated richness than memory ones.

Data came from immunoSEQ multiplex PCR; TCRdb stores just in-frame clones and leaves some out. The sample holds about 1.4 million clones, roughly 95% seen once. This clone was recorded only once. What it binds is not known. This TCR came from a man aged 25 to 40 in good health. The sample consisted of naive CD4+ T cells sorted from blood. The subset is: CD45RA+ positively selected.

This CDR3 reads CASSLAQSTDTQYF. Written as DNA, the CDR3 is TGCGCCAGCAGCTTGGCCCAGAGCACAGATACGCAGTATTTT. The gene calls are TRBV5-1 and TRBJ2-3; the D is unclear. This CDR3 spans 14 amino acids. The germline V and J ends were trimmed by 0 bases and 0 bases, with 5 bases remaining between them. Looked up from germline, CDR1 is SGHRS and CDR2 is YFSETQ.